Listed here is a single T cell receptor (beta chain). This clonotype was seen only a few times. Its antigen specificity is not known. Base quality data are lacking; no much larger clone is found one base away. The sample's time point label, in plain terms: patch test 1, 2 weeks after DPC sensitization. The meaning of the sample's treatment or condition label: therapeutic diphenylcyclopropenone sensitization with weekly scalp DPC. At every patch-test visit, the blood draw took place before the patch test was put on. Patients were considered eligible if aged 18 to 70, diagnosed with alopecia and deemed suitable for DPC therapy, and patients were excluded if pregnant. Total RNA was extracted from unfractionated whole blood collected in Tempus Blood RNA tubes. This sample is drawn from a study of human T cells and chemical hapten exposure (dated by TCRdb to the early 2020s). With regard to the full study: For sensitization, 2% DPC in acetone was applied to a roughly 2 cm by roughly 2 cm area of upper inner arm skin. Blood for TCR sequencing was provided by twenty-nine alopecia patients at one to four time points (pre-sensitization, 2, 6 and 24 weeks). Weekly therapeutic DPC doses were additionally applied to the scalp of patients throughout the roughly 24-week study period. Alopecia areata with under or over 50% scalp involvement, alopecia totalis and alopecia universalis were represented in the patient cohort, which was mostly female. Libraries were pooled for sequencing, and per-sample TCR yields varied mainly because of small differences in library volumes within the pool. In alopecia patients, the study followed how the peripheral blood TCR repertoire changed in vivo over primary and secondary sensitization to diphenylcyclopropenone (DPC), a hapten. Blood samples were taken from patients before sensitization (week 0) and at 2, 6 and about 24 weeks after DPC sensitization. Patch testing was done on the upper back using Finn chambers containing 0.01% DPC, and results were scored after 6 days according to International Contact Dermatitis Research Group standards. The research as a whole found: Because every patient had alopecia, a presumed autoimmune disease, the patients' immune response might differ from that of healthy individuals. DPC sensitization did not change how many TCRs were above 1 in 1000 frequency, and no evidence was found of alterations in global repertoire structure. Repeated subsampling changed both the strength of the expansion versus patch-test correlation and the threshold at which that correlation became significant. Significantly more large CDR3 similarity clusters were formed by expanded TCRs than by pre-sensitization or healthy control sets, consistent with antigen-driven responses. The number of PT1 expanded TCRs positively correlated with patch test score, significant at thresholds 8, 16 and 32 but not 4.

Library construction relied on RACE. Sequencing instrument: NextSeq 500. Library preparation attached unique molecular identifiers to individual cDNA molecules for quantitative, reproducible TCR counting. For every blood RNA sample, sequencing covered both the TCR alpha and TCR beta chains. As for the authors' bioinformatics: A median of around 100,000 TCRs per sample was observed, with a range of about 20,000 to 750,000. The Decombinator software suite was used to annotate the V, J and CDR3 of the TCR reads. Every sample was subsampled to the same number of TCRs (28,000) for the PS versus PT1 abundance plots. Expanded TCRs were defined as absent before sensitization and observed at least eight times at the 2-week time point. The public reads were run again by TCRdb, first through fastp at Q25 and then through MiXCR, and only productive beta chains were kept. Here each entry gathers all rows of one CDR3 protein and keeps the most common genes and DNA. TCRdb, not the authors, supplied the V and J calls. This sample is represented by approximately 110,000 distinct CDR3 sequences; approximately 10% of them were singletons. The biggest ten clones account for approximately 4% of the sample.

The trim is 3 bases for V and 2 bases for J, with a gap of 8 bases between the germline ends. Inclusive of the bounding cysteine and phenylalanine, the CDR3 is 13 residues long. Only the CDR3 region is kept as DNA, spanning 39 bases read in frame from base 1. In the germline V gene (reference sequence), CDR1 corresponds to LGHDT and CDR2 to YNNKEL. The receptor's source is a woman in her thirties or forties with alopecia areata. Some clones in this sample may be carry-over from other donors' samples. The V gene is TRBV3-1 and the J gene is TRBJ2-7; the D gene is not confidently resolved. Source: whole blood, taken in connection with sensitization to the hapten diphenylcyclopropenone (DPC). The DNA sequence follows: TGTGCCAGCAGCCAGGTAACACCCTACGAGCAGTACTTC. Translated, this gives CASSQVTPYEQYF.